The 14 T cell receptor beta chains given below trace back to one sample, sequenced in a study of T cells in Graves' hyperthyroidism and ophthalmopathy. Amplification of TCR beta CDR3 regions used RNA as the template. The study used the HTBI primer set for a first-round RT-PCR of the TCR CDR3. One entry per CDR3 protein, called by TCRdb with MiXCR from the multiplex PCR reads. The repertoire holds 250,000 to 350,000 distinct CDR3 sequences, with about a sixth as singletons. Sample: blood. These receptors were taken from a woman aged 55-69 years with Graves' ophthalmopathy.

There are a few counts of this clonotype. The chain employs TRBV4-2 and TRBJ1-5; no clear D gene. Trimming took off 0 bases at V and 1 base at J, with 22 bases between the two ends. The CDR3 runs to 20 residues. Germline V gene lookup returns CDR1 LGHNA and CDR2 YNFKEQ. This chain's CDR3 is CASSQEPIVAPGRSNQPQHF. The CDR3 DNA reads TGTGCCAGCAGCCAAGAACCTATCGTTGCACCCGGTCGAAGCAATCAGCCCCAGCATTTT.

This clonotype was counted many times. The chain links TRBV7-2 to TRBJ1-5; 9 bases line up with TRBD1. The CDR3 runs to 16 residues. Germline trimming cut 5 bases from V and 7 bases from J; bases unmatched to any gene: 12. Germline values: CDR1 SGHTA, CDR2 FQGNSA. The CDR3 reads CASSPAGTGSWQPQHF. CDR3 bases: TGTGCCAGCAGCCCGGCCGGGACAGGGTCTTGGCAGCCCCAGCATTTT.

The rearrangement uses TRBV5-8 and TRBJ2-2; D is unclear. The CDR3 loop spans 14 amino acids. The V end lost 2 bases, the J end lost 2 bases, and 7 bases lay between the germline ends. CDR1 is SGHTS and CDR2 is YDEGEE in the germline V gene. Here the CDR3 reads CASSFTANTGELFF. CDR3 DNA: TGTGCCAGCAGCTTTACAGCAAACACCGGGGAGCTGTTTTTT.

In the case of this clonotype: This may stem from a read error, because a much larger clone lies one nucleotide away. V usage is TRBV2 and J usage is TRBJ2-5; tentative D call: TRBD1 (6 bases). This CDR3 comprises 13 residues. The germline V gene has CDR1 SNHLY and CDR2 FYNNEI. The V gene lost 7 bases and the J gene lost 4 bases, with 13 bases spanning the gap. This CDR3 is CASKDSTPETQYF. DNA of the CDR3: TGTGCCAGCAAGGACAGTACCCCAGAGACCCAGTACTTC.

This clonotype was seen at least ten times. The chain's CDR3 is CASSVDTLNTEAFF. DNA of the CDR3: TGCGCCAGCAGCGTTGACACATTGAACACTGAAGCTTTCTTT. V gene TRBV5-1 combines with J gene TRBJ1-1; D unresolved. Trimming left V 4 bases short and J 0 bases short, with 10 bases between. Per the germline V gene, CDR1 is SGHRS and CDR2 is YFSETQ. The CDR3 runs 14 residues.

J is TRBJ2-7 and V is TRBV15, with D possibly being TRBD2 (6 bases). This CDR3 contains 12 residues. Trimming removed 9 bases from V and 5 bases from J, with 14 bases in between. CDR1 and CDR2 (germline): LNHNV, YYDKDF (reference sequence). CDR3 nucleotide sequence: TGTGCCACTGCGAGCGGGCGGGACGAGCAGTACTTC. This gives the protein CATASGRDEQYF.

The sample holds many counts of this clonotype. The chain has TRBV18 and TRBJ2-3; D is uncertain. This CDR3 is 13 amino acids long. Trimming pared 5 bases from V and 4 bases from J, leaving 10 bases between. Germline V gene lookup returns CDR1 KGHSH and CDR2 LQKENI. This CDR3 is CASSNPRSDTQYF. CDR3 bases: TGTGCCAGCTCAAATCCTAGATCAGATACGCAGTATTTT.

The rearrangement uses TRBV20-1 and TRBJ1-6; TRBD1 matches at 7 bases. CDR3 length: 17 amino acids. Looked up from germline, CDR1 is DFQATT and CDR2 is SNEGSKA (reference sequence). DNA of the CDR3: TGCCCAAACGAGACCCGGGACAGCACCTTCTATAATTCACCCCTCCACTTT. It is translated as CPNETRDSTFYNSPLHF.

This chain links TRBV19 with TRBJ2-7; TRBD1 matches 12 bases. The J segment lost 5 bases and the V segment lost 10 bases, leaving 6 bases of the junction unmatched. Germline CDR1 is LNHDA and CDR2 is SQIVND (reference sequence). CDR3 size: 13 residues. CDR3 nucleotide sequence: TGTGCCACCGCGGGACAGGGGGCCCACGAGCAGTACTTC. Protein product: CATAGQGAHEQYF.

The rearrangement links TRBV18 to TRBJ2-1, with D possibly being TRBD2 (5 bases). The CDR3 runs 12 residues. Trimming cost V 1 base and J 12 bases, with 10 bases left between them. Germline-derived CDR1 and CDR2 are KGHSH and LQKENI. Here the CDR3 reads CASSPLGGSQFF. The DNA of the CDR3 is TGTGCCAGCTCACCACTGGGCGGGTCGCAGTTCTTC. Filled out from reference TRBV18 and TRBJ2-1, the complete variable domain reads NAGVMQNPRHLVRRRGQEARLRCSPMKGHSHVYWYRQLPEEGLKFMVYLQKENIIDESGMPKERFSAEFPKEGPSILRIQQVVRGDSAAYFCASSPLGGSQFFGPGTRLTVL.

This clonotype was detected only a few times. The chain recombines TRBV11-3 with TRBJ2-7; weak D call: TRBD1 (6 bases). CDR1 is SGHNT, CDR2 YENEEA, per germline. The V end was cut by 5 bases, the J end by 6 bases, with 11 bases between. The CDR3 runs 12 residues. CDR3 amino acids: CASSLTGSEQYF. For the CDR3, the DNA is TGTGCCAGCAGCCTTACAGGGTCCGAGCAGTACTTC.

This clonotype was detected ten times or more. The genes are TRBV6-2 or TRBV6-3 and TRBJ2-1, with 8 positions matching TRBD2. Trimming removed 2 bases from V and 4 bases from J; junction bases left unmatched: 13. The length of the CDR3 is 18 residues. Germline-derived CDR1 and CDR2 are MNHEY and SVGEGT. In DNA form, the CDR3 reads TGTGCCAGCAGTTACAGTCCCCCGACGGGGGGGGTGTACAATGAGCAGTTCTTC. This translates into CASSYSPPTGGVYNEQFF.

This clonotype was picked up many times. The V call is TRBV28, the J call TRBJ2-7; TRBD2 matches at 13 bases. This CDR3 has 15 residues. The germline V gene has CDR1 MDHEN and CDR2 SYDVKM. Trimming removed 4 bases from V and 7 bases from J; junction bases left unmatched: 7. The CDR3 here is CASSYGLAGVEEQYF. The DNA for the CDR3 is TGTGCCAGCAGTTACGGACTAGCGGGAGTGGAGGAGCAGTACTTC.

This clonotype appeared many times. The V call is TRBV7-2, the J call TRBJ2-7; D is possibly TRBD1 (6 bases). The CDR3 is 13 amino acids. Germline V CDR1 and CDR2: SGHTA, FQGNSA. The germline V and J ends were trimmed by 6 bases and 2 bases, with 11 bases remaining between them. The CDR3 DNA follows: TGTGCCAGCAGTCGAGACAGGACCTACGAGCAGTACTTC. Translated: CASSRDRTYEQYF.